These 6 T cell receptor beta chains originate from one sample sequenced in a study of blood T cells in healthy people across ages. For the second PCR, which ran for roughly 6 to 11 cycles, a sample-barcoded 5' primer and a J-beta primer mix were used. Each CDR3 protein is one row after TCRdb ran MiXCR on the 5' RACE reads. The sample shows about 730,000 distinct CDR3 sequences, roughly 41% of them seen only once. The sequencing sample was made of blood. The receptors come from a woman aged 55-70 years in good health.

This chain connects TRBV14 to TRBJ2-1; TRBD1 is a possible D gene (5 bases). CDR3 length: 14 residues. CDR1 is SGHDN, CDR2 FVKESK, per germline. Deletions cut 5 bases from V and 4 bases from J, with 12 bases between. Written as DNA, the CDR3 is TGTGCCAGCAGCGCCCTAAGGGGTTACAATGAGCAGTTCTTC. Encoded protein: CASSALRGYNEQFF. Supplemented by reference TRBV14 and TRBJ2-1, the full variable domain reads EAGVTQFPSHSVIEKGQTVTLRCDPISGHDNLYWYRRVMGKEIKFLLHFVKESKQDESGMPNNRFLAERTGGTYSTLKVQPAELEDSGVYFCASSALRGYNEQFFGPGTRLTVL.

The rearrangement joins TRBV11-1 to TRBJ1-3; the D gene is possibly TRBD1 (6 bases). V was clipped by 5 bases and J by 0 bases, with 11 bases between them. Germline V CDR1 and CDR2: SGHAT, FQDESV (reference sequence). The CDR3 runs to 15 residues. In DNA form, the CDR3 reads TGTGCCAGCAGCCGACAGGAAAGCTCTGGAAACACCATATATTTT. It translates to CASSRQESSGNTIYF. Drawing the rest from reference TRBV11-1 and TRBJ1-3, the complete variable domain is EAEVAQSPRYKITEKSQAVAFWCDPISGHATLYWYRQILGQGPELLVQFQDESVVDDSQLPKDRFSAERLKGVDSTLKIQPAELGDSAMYLCASSRQESSGNTIYFGEGSWLTVV.

The chain is built from TRBV5-1 and TRBJ2-3; 10 bases fit TRBD2. Germline V gives CDR1 SGHRS, CDR2 YFSETQ. Germline trimming cut 2 bases from V and 5 bases from J; bases unmatched to any gene: 8. The CDR3 runs to 16 residues. The CDR3 here is CASSFTGTSVGDTQYF. In DNA form, the CDR3 reads TGCGCCAGCAGCTTTACCGGGACTAGCGTTGGAGATACGCAGTATTTT.

The sample holds a few counts of this clonotype. V is TRBV20-1 and J is TRBJ2-5; possible D gene TRBD1, 5 bases. Deletions cut 7 bases from V and 7 bases from J, with 16 bases between. This CDR3 comprises 12 residues. Germline V gene data show CDR1 as DFQATT and CDR2 as SNEGSKA (reference sequence). CDR3 DNA sequence: TGCAGTGTCGACTCACCAAGGGGGACCCAGTACTTC. It specifies CSVDSPRGTQYF.

The chain uses TRBV28 and TRBJ1-2; 9 nucleotides match TRBD1. V shed 5 bases and J 6 bases; nucleotides not matched to a gene: 10. CDR3 length equals 15 residues. Per the germline V gene, CDR1 is MDHEN and CDR2 is SYDVKM. In DNA, the CDR3 is TGTGCCAGCAGTCCGTCTACCGGGACAGGGAATGGCTACACCTTC. Protein sequence: CASSPSTGTGNGYTF.

This clonotype has a handful of counts. The V gene is TRBV9, the J gene TRBJ2-1, with D perhaps matching TRBD1 or TRBD2 (7 bases each). V was clipped by 3 bases and J by 6 bases, with 25 bases between them. From germline, CDR1 is SGDLS and CDR2 YYNGEE. The CDR3 covers 18 residues. Here the CDR3 DNA reads TGTGCCAGCAGCGCACAGGGGACTACTACCATTACCCGCAATGAGCAGTTCTTC. Translated, it gives CASSAQGTTTITRNEQFF.